This T cell receptor (beta chain) stems from a study of Ad26.COV2.S vaccination and SARS-CoV-2 variants. Only a few counts were recorded for this clone. The repertoire was sequenced with immunoSEQ multiplex PCR; TCRdb's copy has only in-frame clones and lacks some. The repertoire holds more than 85,000 clones, with over 70% as singletons. The CDR3 length is 11 residues. Germline V lookup: CDR1 ENHRY, CDR2 SYGVKD. The ends were cut back, 7 bases at V and 4 bases at J, with 8 bases in the middle. The clonotype comes from a human donor who had recovered from COVID-19. The J gene is TRBJ2-7, the V gene TRBV10-3; D is undetermined. The starting material was peripheral blood, obtained after recovery from COVID-19. In nucleotides, the CDR3 is TGTGCCATCACTAAGGGATACGAGCAGTACTTC. Translation gives CAITKGYEQYF.